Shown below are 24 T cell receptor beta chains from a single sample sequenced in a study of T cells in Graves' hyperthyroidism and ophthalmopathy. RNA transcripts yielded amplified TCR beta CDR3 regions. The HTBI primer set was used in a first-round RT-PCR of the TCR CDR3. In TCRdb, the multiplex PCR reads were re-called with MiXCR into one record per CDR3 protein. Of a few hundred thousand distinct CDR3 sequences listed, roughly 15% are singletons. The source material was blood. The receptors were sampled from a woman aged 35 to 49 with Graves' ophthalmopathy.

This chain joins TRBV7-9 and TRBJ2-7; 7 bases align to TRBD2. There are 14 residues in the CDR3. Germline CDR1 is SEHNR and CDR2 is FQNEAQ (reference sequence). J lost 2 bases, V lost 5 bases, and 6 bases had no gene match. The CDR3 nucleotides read TGTGCCAGCAGCCCATGGGGGGGTGCCTACGAGCAGTACTTC. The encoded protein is CASSPWGGAYEQYF. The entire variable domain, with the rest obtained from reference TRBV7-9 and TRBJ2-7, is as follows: DTGVSQNPRHKITKRGQNVTFRCDPISEHNRLYWYRQTLGQGPEFLTYFQNEAQLEKSRLLSDRFSAERPKGSFSTLEIQRTEQGDSAMYLCASSPWGGAYEQYFGPGTRLTVT.

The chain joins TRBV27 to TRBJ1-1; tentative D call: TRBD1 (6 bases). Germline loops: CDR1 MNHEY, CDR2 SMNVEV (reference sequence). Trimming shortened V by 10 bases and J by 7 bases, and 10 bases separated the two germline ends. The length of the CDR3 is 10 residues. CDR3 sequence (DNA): TGTGCCACCACAGGGAATGAAGCTTTCTTT. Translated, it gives CATTGNEAFF.

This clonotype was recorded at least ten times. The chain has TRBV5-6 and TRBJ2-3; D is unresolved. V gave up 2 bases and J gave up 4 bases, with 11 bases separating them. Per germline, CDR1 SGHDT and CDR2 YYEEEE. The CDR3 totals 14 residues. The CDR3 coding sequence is TGTGCCAGCAGCTTTGGCCAGTCCGCAGATACGCAGTATTTT. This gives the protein CASSFGQSADTQYF.

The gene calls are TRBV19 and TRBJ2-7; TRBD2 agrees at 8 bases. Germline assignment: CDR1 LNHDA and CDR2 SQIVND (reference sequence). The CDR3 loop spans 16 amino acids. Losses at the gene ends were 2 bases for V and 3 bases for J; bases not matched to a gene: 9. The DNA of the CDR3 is TGTGCCAGTAGTATAATAGGTAGCGGGGCCCTCTACGAGCAGTACTTC. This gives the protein CASSIIGSGALYEQYF. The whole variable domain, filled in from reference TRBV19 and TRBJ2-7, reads DGGITQSPKYLFRKEGQNVTLSCEQNLNHDAMYWYRQDPGQGLRLIYYSQIVNDFQKGDIAEGYSVSREKKESFPLTVTSAQKNPTAFYLCASSIIGSGALYEQYFGPGTRLTVT.

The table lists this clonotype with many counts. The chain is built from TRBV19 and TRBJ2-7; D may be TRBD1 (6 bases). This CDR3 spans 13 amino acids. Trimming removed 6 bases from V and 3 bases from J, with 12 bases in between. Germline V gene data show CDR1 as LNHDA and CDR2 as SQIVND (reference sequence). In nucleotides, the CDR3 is TGTGCCAGTAGCGCGACAGGCCGCTACGAGCAGTACTTC. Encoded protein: CASSATGRYEQYF.

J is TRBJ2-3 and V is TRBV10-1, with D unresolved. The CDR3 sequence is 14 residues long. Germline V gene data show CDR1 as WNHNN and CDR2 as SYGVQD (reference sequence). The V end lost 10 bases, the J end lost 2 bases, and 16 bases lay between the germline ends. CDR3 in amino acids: CAKPRSWDTDTQYF. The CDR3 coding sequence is TGCGCCAAACCTAGGTCGTGGGACACAGATACGCAGTATTTT.

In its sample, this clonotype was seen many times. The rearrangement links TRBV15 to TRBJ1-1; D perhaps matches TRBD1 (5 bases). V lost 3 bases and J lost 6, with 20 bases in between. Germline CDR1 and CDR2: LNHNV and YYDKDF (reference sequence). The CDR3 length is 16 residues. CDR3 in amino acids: CATSSDPGEGTSEAFF. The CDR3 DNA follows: TGTGCCACCAGCAGCGATCCGGGGGAGGGAACATCTGAAGCTTTCTTT. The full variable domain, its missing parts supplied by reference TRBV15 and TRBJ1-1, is DAMVIQNPRYQVTQFGKPVTLSCSQTLNHNVMYWYQQKSSQAPKLLFHYYDKDFNNEADTPDNFQSRRPNTSFCFLDIRSPGLGDTAMYLCATSSDPGEGTSEAFFGQGTRLTVV.

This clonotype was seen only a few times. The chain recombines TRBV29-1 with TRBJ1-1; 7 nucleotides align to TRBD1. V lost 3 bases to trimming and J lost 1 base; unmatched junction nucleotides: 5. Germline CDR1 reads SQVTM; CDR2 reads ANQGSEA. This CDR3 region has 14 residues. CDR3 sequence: CSVETRGWNTEAFF. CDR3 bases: TGCAGCGTTGAGACCAGGGGGTGGAACACTGAAGCTTTCTTT.

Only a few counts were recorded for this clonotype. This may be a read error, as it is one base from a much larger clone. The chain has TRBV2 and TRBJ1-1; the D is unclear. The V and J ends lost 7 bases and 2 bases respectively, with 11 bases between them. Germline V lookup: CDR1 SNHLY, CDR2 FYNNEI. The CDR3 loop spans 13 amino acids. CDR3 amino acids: CASIRKENTEAFF. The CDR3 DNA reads TGTGCCAGCATTCGAAAGGAAAACACTGAAGCTTTCTTT.

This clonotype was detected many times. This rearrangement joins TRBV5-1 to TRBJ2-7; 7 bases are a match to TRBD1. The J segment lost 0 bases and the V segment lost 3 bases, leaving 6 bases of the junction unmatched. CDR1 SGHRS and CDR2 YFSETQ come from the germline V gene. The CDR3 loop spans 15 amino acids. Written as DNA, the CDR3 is TGCGCCAGCAGCTGGCAGGGGGATGGCTCCTACGAGCAGTACTTC. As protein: CASSWQGDGSYEQYF.

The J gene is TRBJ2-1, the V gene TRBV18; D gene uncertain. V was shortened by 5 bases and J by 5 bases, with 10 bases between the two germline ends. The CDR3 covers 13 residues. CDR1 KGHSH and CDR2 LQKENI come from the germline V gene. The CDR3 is CASSTGQNNEQFF. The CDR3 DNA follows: TGTGCCAGCTCAACCGGGCAGAACAATGAGCAGTTCTTC.

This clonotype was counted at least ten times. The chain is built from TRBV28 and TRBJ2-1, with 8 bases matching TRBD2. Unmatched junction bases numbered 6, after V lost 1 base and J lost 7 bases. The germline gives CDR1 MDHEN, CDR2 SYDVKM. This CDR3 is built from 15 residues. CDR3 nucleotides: TGTGCCAGCAGTTTATACGGGACTAGGAGGAATGAGCAGTTCTTC. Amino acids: CASSLYGTRRNEQFF.

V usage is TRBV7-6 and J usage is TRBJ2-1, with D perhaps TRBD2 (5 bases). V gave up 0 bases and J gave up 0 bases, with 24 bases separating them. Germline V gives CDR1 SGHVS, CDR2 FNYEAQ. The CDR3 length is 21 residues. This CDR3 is CASSLAMGRRTSQISYNEQFF. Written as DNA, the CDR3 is TGTGCCAGCAGCTTAGCGATGGGCAGGAGGACCTCTCAAATCTCCTACAATGAGCAGTTCTTC.

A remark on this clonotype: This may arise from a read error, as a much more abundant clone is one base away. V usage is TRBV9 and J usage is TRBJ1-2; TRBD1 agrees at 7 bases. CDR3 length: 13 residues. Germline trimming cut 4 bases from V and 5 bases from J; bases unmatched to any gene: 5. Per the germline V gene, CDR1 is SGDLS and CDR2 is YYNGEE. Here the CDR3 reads CASSPRTGYGYTF. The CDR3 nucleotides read TGTGCCAGCAGCCCTAGGACAGGTTATGGCTACACCTTC.

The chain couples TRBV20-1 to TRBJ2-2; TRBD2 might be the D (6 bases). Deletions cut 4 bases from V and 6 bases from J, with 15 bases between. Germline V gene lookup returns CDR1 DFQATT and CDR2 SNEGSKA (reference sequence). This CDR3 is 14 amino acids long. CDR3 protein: CSAIRLTGAGELFF. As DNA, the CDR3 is TGCAGTGCTATCCGGTTAACGGGAGCCGGGGAGCTGTTTTTT.

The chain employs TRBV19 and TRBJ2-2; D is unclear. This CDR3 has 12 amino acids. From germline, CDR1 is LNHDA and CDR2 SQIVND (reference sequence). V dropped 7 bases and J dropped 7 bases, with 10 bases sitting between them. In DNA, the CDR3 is TGTGCCAGTAATAGCAGAGTCGGGGAGCTGTTTTTT. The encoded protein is CASNSRVGELFF.

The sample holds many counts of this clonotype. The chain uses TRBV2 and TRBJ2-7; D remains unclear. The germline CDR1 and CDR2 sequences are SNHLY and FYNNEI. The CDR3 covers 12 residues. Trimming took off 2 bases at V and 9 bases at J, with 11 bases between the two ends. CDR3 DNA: TGTGCCAGCAGTGAATACCAGGCGTTGCAGTACTTC. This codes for CASSEYQALQYF.

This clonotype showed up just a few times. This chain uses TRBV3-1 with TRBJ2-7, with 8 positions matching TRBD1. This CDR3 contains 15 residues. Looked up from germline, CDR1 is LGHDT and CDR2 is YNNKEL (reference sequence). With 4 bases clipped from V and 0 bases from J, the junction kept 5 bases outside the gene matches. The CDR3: CASSLRTGFSYEQYF. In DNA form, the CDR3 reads TGTGCCAGCAGCCTCCGGACAGGGTTCTCCTACGAGCAGTACTTC.

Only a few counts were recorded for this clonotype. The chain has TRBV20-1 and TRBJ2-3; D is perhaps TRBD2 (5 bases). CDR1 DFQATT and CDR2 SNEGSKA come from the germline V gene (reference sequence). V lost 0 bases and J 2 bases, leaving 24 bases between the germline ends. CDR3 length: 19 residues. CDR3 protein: CSARDPREGKPGPTDTQYF. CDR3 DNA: TGCAGTGCTAGAGACCCCCGGGAAGGGAAACCCGGCCCCACAGATACGCAGTATTTT.

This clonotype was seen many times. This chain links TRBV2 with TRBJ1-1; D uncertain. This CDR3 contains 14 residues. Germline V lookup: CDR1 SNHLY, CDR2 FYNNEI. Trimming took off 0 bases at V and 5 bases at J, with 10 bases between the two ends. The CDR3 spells CASSEAMRGTEAFF. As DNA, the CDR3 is TGTGCCAGCAGTGAAGCGATGAGAGGGACTGAAGCTTTCTTT.

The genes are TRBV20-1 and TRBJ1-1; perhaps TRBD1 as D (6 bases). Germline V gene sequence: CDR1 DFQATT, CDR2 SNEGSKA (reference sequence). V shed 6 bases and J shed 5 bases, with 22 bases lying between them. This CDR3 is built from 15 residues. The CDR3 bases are TGCAGTGCAGTACCTAGGGGGGCAGCGGGGACTGAAGCTTTCTTT. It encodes CSAVPRGAAGTEAFF.

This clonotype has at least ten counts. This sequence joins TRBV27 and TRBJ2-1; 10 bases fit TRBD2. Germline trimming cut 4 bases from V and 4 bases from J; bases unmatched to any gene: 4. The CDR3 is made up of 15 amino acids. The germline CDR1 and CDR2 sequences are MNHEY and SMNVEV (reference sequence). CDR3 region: CASSSSSGGYNEQFF. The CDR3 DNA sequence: TGTGCCAGCAGTTCTTCTAGCGGGGGATACAATGAGCAGTTCTTC.

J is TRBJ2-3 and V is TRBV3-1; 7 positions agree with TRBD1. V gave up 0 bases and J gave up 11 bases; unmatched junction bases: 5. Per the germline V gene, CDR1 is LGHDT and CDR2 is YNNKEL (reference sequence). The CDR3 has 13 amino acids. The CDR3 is CASSQDGDSRQYF. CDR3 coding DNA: TGTGCCAGCAGCCAAGATGGGGACAGCCGGCAGTATTTT.

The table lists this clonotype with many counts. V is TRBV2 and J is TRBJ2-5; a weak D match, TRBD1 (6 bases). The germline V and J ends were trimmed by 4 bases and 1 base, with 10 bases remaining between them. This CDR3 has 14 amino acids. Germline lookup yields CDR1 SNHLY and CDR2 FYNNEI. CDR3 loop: CASSAGTTQETQYF. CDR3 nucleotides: TGTGCCAGCAGTGCCGGGACAACCCAAGAGACCCAGTACTTC.